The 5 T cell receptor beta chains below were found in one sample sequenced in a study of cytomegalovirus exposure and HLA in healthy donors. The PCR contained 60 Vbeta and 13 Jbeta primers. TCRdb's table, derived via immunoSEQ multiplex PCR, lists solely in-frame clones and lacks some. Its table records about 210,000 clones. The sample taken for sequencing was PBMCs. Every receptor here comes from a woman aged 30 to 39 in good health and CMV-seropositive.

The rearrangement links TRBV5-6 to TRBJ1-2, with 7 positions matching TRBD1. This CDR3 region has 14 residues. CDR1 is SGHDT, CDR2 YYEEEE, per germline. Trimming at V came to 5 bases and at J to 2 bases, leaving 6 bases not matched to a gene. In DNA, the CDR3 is TGTGCCAGCAGATACCCAGGGGGGAACTATGGCTACACCTTC. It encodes CASRYPGGNYGYTF.

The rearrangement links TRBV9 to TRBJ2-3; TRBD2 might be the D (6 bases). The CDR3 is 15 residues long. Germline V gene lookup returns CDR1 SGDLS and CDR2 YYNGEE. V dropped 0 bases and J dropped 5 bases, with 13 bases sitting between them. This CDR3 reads CASSVVSGRGDTQYF. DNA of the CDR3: TGTGCCAGCAGCGTAGTGTCAGGGCGGGGAGATACGCAGTATTTT.

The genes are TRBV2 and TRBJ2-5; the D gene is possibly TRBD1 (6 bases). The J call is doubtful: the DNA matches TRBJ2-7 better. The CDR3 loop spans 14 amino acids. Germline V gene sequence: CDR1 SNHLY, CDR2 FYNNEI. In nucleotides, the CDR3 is TGTGCCAGCAGTTTAGAGAAACAGGGTTACGAGCAGTACTTC. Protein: CASSLEKQGYEQYF.

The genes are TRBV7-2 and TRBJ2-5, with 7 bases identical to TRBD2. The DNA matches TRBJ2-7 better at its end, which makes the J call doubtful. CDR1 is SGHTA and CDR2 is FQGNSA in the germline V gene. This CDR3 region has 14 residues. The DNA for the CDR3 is TGTGCCAGCAGCGCTAGCGGTAGCTCCTACGAGCAGTACTTC. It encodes CASSASGSSYEQYF.

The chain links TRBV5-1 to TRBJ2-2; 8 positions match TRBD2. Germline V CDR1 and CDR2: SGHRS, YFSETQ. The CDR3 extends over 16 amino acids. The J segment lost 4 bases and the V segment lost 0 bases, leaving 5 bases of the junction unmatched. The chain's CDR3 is CASSLEQRGGTGELFF. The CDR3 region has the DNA TGCGCCAGCAGCTTGGAACAACGGGGGGGCACCGGGGAGCTGTTTTTT.